This T cell receptor (beta chain) was recorded in a study of immune heterogeneity within non-small cell lung tumors. Study results and caveats: Tumor sites within a patient were found to share identical dominant CDR3 beta clonotypes, and site-unique high-frequency clones were also present.

This clonotype was found many times. What it binds is unknown. It was with 32 V and 13 J primers that multiplex PCR amplified TCR beta CDR3. TCRdb recomputed calls from the multiplex PCR reads with MiXCR, one row per CDR3 protein. The data show 12,000 or so distinct CDR3 sequences, 25% to 30% seen once. The length of the CDR3 is 16 residues. V shed 1 base and J shed 4 bases, with 14 bases lying between them. Germline V gene lookup returns CDR1 SGHVS and CDR2 FQNEAQ. Genomic DNA extracted from bulk tumor tissue served as template. A total of 450 to 700 ng was used per sample. Primary tumors were biopsied several times each, far apart, intraoperatively. Curative surgical treatment was performed in patients who had newly diagnosed, untreated non-small cell lung cancer.

The source material was lung tumor tissue. The J gene is TRBJ2-1, the V gene TRBV7-8; TRBD1 might be the D (5 bases). The TCR was taken from a man in his fifties with non-small cell lung cancer. As DNA, the CDR3 is TGTGCCAGCAGCTTAGGGCAGGGCATCGCTTACAATGAGCAGTTCTTC. Protein sequence: CASSLGQGIAYNEQFF.